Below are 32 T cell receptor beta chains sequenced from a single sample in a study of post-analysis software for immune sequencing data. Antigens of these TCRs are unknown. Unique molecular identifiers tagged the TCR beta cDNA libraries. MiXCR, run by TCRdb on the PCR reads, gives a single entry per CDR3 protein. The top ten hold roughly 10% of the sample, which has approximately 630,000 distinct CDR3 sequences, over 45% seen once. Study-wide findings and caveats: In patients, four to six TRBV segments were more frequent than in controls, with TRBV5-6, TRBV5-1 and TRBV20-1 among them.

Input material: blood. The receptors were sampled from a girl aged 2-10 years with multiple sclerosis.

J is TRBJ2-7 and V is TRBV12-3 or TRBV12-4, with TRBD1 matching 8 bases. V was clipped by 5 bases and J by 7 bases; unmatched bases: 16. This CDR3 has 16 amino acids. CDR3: CASSIQGAGTYNEQYF. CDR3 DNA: TGTGCCAGCAGTATTCAGGGGGCCGGCACCTACAATGAGCAGTACTTC.

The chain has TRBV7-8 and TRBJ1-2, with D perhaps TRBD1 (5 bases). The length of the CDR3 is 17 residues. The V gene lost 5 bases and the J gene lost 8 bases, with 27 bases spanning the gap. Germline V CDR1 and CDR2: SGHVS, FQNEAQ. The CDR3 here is CASSHGSGKGRGEGYTF. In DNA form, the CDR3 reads TGTGCCAGCAGCCACGGGTCAGGGAAGGGAAGGGGTGAGGGCTACACCTTC.

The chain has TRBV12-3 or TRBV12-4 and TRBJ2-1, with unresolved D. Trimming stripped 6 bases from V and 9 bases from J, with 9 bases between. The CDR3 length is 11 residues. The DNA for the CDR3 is TGTGCCAGCAGCTCTCCTCTTGAGCAGTTCTTC. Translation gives CASSSPLEQFF.

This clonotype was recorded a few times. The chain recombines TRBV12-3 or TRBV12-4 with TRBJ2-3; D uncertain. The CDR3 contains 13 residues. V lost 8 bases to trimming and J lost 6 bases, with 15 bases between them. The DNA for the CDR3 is TGTGCCAGCCATGGGTCTTTACCGGATACGCAGTATTTT. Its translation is CASHGSLPDTQYF.

The CDR3 nucleotides read TGTGCCAGCAGCCTCCACGGGGGACCCTACGAGCAGTACTTC. This codes for CASSLHGGPYEQYF. The chain has TRBV7-2 and TRBJ2-5, with D maybe TRBD2 (6 bases). TRBJ2-7 matches the DNA end more closely, so the J call is doubtful. Germline values: CDR1 SGHTA, CDR2 FQGNSA. The CDR3 has 14 amino acids.

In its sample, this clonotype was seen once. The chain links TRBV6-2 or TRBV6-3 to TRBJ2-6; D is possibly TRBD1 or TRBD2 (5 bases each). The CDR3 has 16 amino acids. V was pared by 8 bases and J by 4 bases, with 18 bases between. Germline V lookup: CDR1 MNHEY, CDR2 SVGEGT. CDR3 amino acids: CASRKSGADGANVLTF. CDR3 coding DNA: TGTGCCAGCCGAAAGTCCGGGGCAGACGGGGCCAACGTCCTGACTTTC.

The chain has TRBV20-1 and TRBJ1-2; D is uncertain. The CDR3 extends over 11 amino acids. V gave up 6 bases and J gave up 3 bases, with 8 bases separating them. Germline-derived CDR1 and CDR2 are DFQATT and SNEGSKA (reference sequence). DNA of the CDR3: TGCAGTGCCTGGTGGGACTATGGCTACACCTTC. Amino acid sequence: CSAWWDYGYTF.

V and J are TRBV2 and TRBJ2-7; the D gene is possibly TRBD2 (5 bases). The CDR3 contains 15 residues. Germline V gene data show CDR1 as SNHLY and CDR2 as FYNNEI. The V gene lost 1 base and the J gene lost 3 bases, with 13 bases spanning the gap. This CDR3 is CASSEEVASSYEQYF. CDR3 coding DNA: TGTGCCAGCAGTGAAGAAGTGGCTAGCAGCTACGAGCAGTACTTC.

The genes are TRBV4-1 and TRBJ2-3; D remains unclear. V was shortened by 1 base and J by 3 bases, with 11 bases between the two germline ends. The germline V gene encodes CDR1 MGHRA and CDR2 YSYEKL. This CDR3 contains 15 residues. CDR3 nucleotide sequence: TGCGCCAGCAGCCAAGGGAAGGTAGGAACAGATACGCAGTATTTT. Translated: CASSQGKVGTDTQYF.

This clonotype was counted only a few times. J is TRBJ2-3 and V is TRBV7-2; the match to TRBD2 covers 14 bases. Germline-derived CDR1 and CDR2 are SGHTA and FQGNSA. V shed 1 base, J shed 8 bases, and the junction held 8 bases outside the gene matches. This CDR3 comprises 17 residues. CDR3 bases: TGTGCCAGCAGCTTAGAGACTAGCGGGGGGGCCTCGGGTACGCAGTATTTT. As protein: CASSLETSGGASGTQYF.

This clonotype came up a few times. DNA of the CDR3: TGTGCCAGCAGTGACCGGTTGGGAGAGGAAGATCGACTAGCCAAAAACATTCAGTACTTC. Protein sequence: CASSDRLGEEDRLAKNIQYF. This sequence joins TRBV6-1 and TRBJ2-4; TRBD2 might be the D (5 bases). This CDR3 is 20 amino acids long. Looked up from germline, CDR1 is MNHNS and CDR2 is SASEGT. V lost 3 bases to trimming and J lost 0 bases, with 24 bases between them.

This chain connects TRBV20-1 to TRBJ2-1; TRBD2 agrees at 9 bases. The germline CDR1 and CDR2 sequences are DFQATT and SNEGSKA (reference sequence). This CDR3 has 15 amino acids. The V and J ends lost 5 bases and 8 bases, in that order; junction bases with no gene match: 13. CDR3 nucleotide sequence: TGCAGTGCTGGGGTAAGGCGGGGGGGTCTCGATGAGCAGTTCTTC. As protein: CSAGVRRGGLDEQFF.

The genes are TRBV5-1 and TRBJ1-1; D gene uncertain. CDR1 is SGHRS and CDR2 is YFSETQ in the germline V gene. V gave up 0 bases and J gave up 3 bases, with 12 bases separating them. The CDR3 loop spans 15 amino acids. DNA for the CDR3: TGCGCCAGCAGCTTGGAGCGGTTGTCGGACACTGAAGCTTTCTTT. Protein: CASSLERLSDTEAFF.

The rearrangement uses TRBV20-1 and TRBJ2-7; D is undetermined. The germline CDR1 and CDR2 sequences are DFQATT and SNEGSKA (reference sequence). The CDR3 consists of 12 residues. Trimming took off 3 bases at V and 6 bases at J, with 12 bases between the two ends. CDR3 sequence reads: CSARSSAFEQYF. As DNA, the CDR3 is TGCAGTGCTAGGAGTTCGGCCTTCGAGCAGTACTTC.

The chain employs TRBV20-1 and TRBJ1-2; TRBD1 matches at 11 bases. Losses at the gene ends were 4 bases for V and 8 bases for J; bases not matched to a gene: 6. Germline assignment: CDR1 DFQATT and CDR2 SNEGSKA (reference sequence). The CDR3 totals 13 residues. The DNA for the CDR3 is TGCAGTGCTACGGACAGGGGGCATGACGGCTACACCTTC. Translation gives CSATDRGHDGYTF.

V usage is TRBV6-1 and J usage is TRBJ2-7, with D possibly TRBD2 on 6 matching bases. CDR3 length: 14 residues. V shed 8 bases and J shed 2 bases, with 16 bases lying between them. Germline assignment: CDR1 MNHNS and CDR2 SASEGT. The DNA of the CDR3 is TGTGCCAGCCGGGAGAGGGCAGCCCCCTACGAGCAGTACTTC. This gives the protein CASRERAAPYEQYF.

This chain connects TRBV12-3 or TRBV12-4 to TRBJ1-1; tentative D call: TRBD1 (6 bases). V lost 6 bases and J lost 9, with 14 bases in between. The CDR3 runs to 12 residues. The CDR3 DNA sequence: TGTGCCAGCAGCAGTACAGGGAGAAAAGCTTTCTTT. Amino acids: CASSSTGRKAFF.

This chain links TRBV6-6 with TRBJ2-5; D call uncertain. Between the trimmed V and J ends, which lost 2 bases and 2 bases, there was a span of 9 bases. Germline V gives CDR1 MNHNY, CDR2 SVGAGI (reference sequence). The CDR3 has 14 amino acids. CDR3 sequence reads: CASSYQDRQETQYF. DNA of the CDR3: TGTGCCAGCAGTTACCAGGACCGACAAGAGACCCAGTACTTC.

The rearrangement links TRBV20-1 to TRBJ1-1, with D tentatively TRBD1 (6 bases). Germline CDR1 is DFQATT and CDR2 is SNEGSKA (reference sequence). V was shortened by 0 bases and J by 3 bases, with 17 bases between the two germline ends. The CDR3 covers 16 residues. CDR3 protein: CSARDTGTVWYTEAFF. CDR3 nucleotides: TGCAGTGCTAGAGATACAGGGACGGTTTGGTACACTGAAGCTTTCTTT.

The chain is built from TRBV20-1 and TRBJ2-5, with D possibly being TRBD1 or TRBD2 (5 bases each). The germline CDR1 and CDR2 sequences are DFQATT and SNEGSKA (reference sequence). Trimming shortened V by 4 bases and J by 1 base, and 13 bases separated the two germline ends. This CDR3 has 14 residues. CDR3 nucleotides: TGCAGTGCTAACCCCGGGACGCTCCAAGAGACCCAGTACTTC. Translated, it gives CSANPGTLQETQYF.

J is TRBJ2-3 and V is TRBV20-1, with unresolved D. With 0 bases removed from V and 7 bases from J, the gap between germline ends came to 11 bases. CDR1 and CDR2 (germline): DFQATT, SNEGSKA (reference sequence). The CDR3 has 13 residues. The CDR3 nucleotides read TGCAGTGCTAGAGATTTTTCGCGGAATACGCAGTATTTT. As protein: CSARDFSRNTQYF.

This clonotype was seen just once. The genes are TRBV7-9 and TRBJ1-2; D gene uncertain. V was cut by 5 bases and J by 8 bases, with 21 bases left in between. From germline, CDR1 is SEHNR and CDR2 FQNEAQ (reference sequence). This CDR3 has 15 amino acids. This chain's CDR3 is CASSPYETGGSGYTF. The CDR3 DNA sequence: TGTGCCAGCAGCCCGTATGAAACCGGTGGATCGGGCTACACCTTC.

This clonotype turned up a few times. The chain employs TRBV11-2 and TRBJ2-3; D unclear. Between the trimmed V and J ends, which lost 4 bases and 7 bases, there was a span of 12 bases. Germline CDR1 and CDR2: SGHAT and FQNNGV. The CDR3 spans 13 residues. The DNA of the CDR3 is TGTGCCAGCAGCTCCATCGACACGTATACGCAGTATTTT. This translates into CASSSIDTYTQYF.

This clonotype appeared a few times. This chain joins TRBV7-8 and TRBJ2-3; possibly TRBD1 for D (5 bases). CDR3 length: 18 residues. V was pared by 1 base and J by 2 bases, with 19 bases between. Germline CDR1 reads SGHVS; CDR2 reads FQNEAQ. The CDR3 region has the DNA TGTGCCAGCAGCTTAGTATGGGTAGGGGTGAAGGCCACAGATACGCAGTATTTT. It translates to CASSLVWVGVKATDTQYF.

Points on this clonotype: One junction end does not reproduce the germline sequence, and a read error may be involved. The CDR3 DNA reads TGCAGTGCGGGACGAAGCGGGGGGGGCGGGACAGGTACGCAGTATTTT. Protein product: CSAGRSGGGGTGTQYF. The chain employs TRBV20-1 and TRBJ2-3; 10 bases line up with TRBD2. This CDR3 spans 16 amino acids. Germline V gene data show CDR1 as DFQATT and CDR2 as SNEGSKA (reference sequence).

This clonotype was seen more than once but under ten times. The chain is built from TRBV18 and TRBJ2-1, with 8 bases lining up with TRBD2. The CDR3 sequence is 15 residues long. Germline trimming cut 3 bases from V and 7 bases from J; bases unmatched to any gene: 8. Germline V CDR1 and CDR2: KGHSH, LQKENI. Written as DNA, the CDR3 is TGTGCCAGCTCACCTCAAGCGGGAGCGAAGAATGAGCAGTTCTTC. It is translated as CASSPQAGAKNEQFF.

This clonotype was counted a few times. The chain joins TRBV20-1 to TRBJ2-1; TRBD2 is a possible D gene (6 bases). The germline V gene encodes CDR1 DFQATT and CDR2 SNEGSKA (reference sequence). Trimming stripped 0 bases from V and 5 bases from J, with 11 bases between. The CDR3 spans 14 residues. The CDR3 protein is CSARDLLAHNEQFF. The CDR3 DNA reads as TGCAGTGCTAGAGATCTACTAGCCCACAATGAGCAGTTCTTC.

CDR3 amino acids: CASSGRGSGSGEQYF. The CDR3 DNA reads as TGTGCCAGCAGTGGGAGGGGAAGCGGGAGTGGAGAGCAGTACTTC. The V call is TRBV2, the J call TRBJ2-7, with 8 bases aligning to TRBD2. CDR3 length: 15 amino acids. With V trimmed by 4 bases and J by 7 bases, 12 bases remained unmatched. From germline, CDR1 is SNHLY and CDR2 FYNNEI.

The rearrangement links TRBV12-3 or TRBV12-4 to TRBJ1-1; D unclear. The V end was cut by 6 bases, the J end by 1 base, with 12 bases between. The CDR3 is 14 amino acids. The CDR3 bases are TGTGCCAGCAGCCCTAGGGTGGGGAACACTGAAGCTTTCTTT. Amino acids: CASSPRVGNTEAFF.

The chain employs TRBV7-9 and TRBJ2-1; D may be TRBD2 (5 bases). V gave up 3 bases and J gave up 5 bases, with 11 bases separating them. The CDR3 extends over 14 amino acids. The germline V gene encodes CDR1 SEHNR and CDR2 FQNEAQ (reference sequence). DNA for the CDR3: TGTGCCAGCAGCTTCGACTACCCAGACAATGAGCAGTTCTTC. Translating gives CASSFDYPDNEQFF.

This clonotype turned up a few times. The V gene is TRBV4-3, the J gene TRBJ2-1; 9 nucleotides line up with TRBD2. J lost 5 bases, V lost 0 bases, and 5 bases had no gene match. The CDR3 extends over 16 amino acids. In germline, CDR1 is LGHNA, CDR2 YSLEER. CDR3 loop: CASSQDSLAGNNEQFF. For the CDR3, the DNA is TGCGCCAGCAGCCAAGATAGTCTAGCGGGGAACAATGAGCAGTTCTTC.

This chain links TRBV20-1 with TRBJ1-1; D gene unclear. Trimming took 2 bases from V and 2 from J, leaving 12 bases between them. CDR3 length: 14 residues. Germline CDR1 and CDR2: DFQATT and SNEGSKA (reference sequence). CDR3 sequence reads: CSARFGGINTEAFF. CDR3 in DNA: TGCAGTGCTAGATTCGGAGGAATAAACACTGAAGCTTTCTTT.